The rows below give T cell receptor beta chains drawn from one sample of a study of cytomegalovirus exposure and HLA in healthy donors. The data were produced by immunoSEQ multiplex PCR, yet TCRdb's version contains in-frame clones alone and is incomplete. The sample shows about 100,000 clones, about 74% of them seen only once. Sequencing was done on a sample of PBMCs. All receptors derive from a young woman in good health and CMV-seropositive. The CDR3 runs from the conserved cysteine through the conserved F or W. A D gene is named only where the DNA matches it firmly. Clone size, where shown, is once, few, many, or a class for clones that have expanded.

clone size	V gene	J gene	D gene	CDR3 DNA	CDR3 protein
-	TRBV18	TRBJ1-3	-	TGTGCCAGCTCACTTGGCCAGGGGAGCTCTGGAAACACCATATATTTT	CASSLGQGSSGNTIYF
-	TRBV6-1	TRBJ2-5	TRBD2	TGTGCCAGCAGTGAAGCCCAAGCGGGAGGGGGAGAGACCCAGTACTTC	CASSEAQAGGGETQYF
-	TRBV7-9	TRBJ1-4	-	TGTGCCAGCAGCAAGACAGACCCAAGTGAAAAACTGTTTTTT	CASSKTDPSEKLFF
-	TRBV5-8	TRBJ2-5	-	TGTGCCAGCAGCTATGGATGGCGGGAGACCCAGTACTTC	CASSYGWRETQYF
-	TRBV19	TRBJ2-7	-	TGTGCCAGTACCATAGGAGGGGTAGGCTACGAGCAGTACTTC	CASTIGGVGYEQYF
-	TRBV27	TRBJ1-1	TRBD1	TGTGCCAGCAGTTTATCCCCGACAGGGGGGACTGAAGCTTTCTTT	CASSLSPTGGTEAFF
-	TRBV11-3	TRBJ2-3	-	TGTGCCAGCAGTTTAGGGGACTTGAGCACAGATACGCAGTATTTT	CASSLGDLSTDTQYF
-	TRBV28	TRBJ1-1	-	TGTGCCAGCAGTTTATCGGCGGGGAGGGGGACTGAAGCTTTCTTT	CASSLSAGRGTEAFF
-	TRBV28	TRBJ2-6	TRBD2	TGTGCCAGCAGTTCTAGCGGGAGTCCTTCTGGGGCCAACGTCCTGACTTTC	CASSSSGSPSGANVLTF
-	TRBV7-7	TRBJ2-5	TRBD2	TGTGCTAGCAGCTTAGACCCGACTAGCGGGAGGGGAGAGACCCAGTACTTC	CASSLDPTSGRGETQYF
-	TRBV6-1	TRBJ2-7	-	TGTGCCAGCCGTCTGAGGACGGGAGATCCCTACGAGCAGTACTTC	CASRLRTGDPYEQYF
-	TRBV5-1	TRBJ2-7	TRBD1	TGCGCCAGCAGCCCGGGAACAGGGGGCCACCATCACGAGCAGTACTTC	CASSPGTGGHHHEQYF
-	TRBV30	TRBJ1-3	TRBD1	TGTGCCTGGAGTGTACGGGGGACAGTAATGGGAAACACCATATATTTT	CAWSVRGTVMGNTIYF
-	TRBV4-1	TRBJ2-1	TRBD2	TGCGCCAGCAGCCAAGGTCCAGCGGGAGCCGGTAATGAGCAGTTCTTC	CASSQGPAGAGNEQFF
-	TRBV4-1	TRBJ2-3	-	TGCGCCAGCAGCCAAGGTAGGGGTGGCGAGAGCACAGATACGCAGTATTTT	CASSQGRGGESTDTQYF
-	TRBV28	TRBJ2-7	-	TGTGCCAGCAGGGACACTTACGAGCAGTACTTC	CASRDTYEQYF
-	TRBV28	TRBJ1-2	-	TGTGCCAGCAGTTTAATGAGCTATGGCTACACCTTC	CASSLMSYGYTF
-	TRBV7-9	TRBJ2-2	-	TGTTCCAGCAGCTCCCCAGCCGGGGAGCTGTTTTTT	CSSSSPAGELFF
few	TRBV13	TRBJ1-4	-	TGTGCCAGCAGCTTAGCCCGGGTCCTACCCGCCCGGGATGAAAAACTGTTTTTT	CASSLARVLPARDEKLFF
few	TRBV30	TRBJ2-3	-	TGTGCCTGGAGTGATTCGGGAGTCACAGATACGCAGTATTTT	CAWSDSGVTDTQYF
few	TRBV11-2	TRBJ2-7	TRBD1	TGTGCCAGCAGCTTGGACAGGGGATCGGGGTGGGAGCAGTACTTC	CASSLDRGSGWEQYF
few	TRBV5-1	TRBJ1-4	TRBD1	TGCGCCAGCAGCGAACCGGGACAGGGACGAAAACTGTTTTTT	CASSEPGQGRKLFF
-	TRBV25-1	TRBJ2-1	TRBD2	TGTGCCAGCAGTGAGAGGCGGGGGGGTTACAATGAGCAGTTCTTC	CASSERRGGYNEQFF
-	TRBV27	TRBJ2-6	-	TGTGCCAGCAGTTCAGGGTCTGGGGCCAACGTCCTGACTTTC	CASSSGSGANVLTF
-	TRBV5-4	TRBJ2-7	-	TGTGCCAGCAGCCCCGGGAGCGTTGAAGGACAGTACTTC	CASSPGSVEGQYF
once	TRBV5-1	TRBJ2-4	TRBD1	TGCGCCAGCGGTCCCAACAGGGGTGGGGAAAACATTCAGTACTTC	CASGPNRGGENIQYF
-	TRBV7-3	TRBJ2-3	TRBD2	TGTGCCAGCAGCGCCTCGAGGCTAGCGGGATCTGAGGATACGCAGTATTTT	CASSASRLAGSEDTQYF
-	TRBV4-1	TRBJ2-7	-	TGCGCCAGCAGCCAAGATCAGGGCGGCCCCTACGAGCAGTACTTC	CASSQDQGGPYEQYF
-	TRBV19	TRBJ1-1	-	TGTGCCAGTAGTATTGGGACACTCACTGAAGCTTTCTTT	CASSIGTLTEAFF
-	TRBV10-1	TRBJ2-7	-	TGCGCCAGCAATGTAGCCCAGGGTATGATGGGGGAGCAGTACTTC	CASNVAQGMMGEQYF
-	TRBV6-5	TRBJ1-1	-	TGTGCCAGCAGTTATTTACGGAGCGGGGGCACTGAAGCTTTCTTT	CASSYLRSGGTEAFF